Presented here are 18 T cell receptor beta chains from one specimen sequenced in a study of T cells expressing NK-cell markers. Each CDR3 protein gets one entry in TCRdb, which reprocessed the 5' RACE reads and gives no DNA. The sample table includes roughly 300,000 distinct CDR3 sequences. The sequenced sample consisted of blood T cells: a sorted CD56 or NKG2C T cell subset, CD4+ or CD8+ T cells, or bulk PBMC T cells (not recorded which). These receptors were taken from a woman between 18 and 75 years old in good health.

The chain joins TRBV20-1 to TRBJ1-2. Looked up from germline, CDR1 is DFQATT and CDR2 is SNEGSKA (reference sequence). CDR3 length: 15 residues. The CDR3 sequence is CSARGVRRNNYGYTF.

The chain is built from TRBV24-1 and TRBJ2-5; TCRdb reports TRBD1, a call that lacks DNA to check it against. Per the germline V gene, CDR1 is KGHDR and CDR2 is SFDVKD. The CDR3 is 15 residues long. The CDR3 sequence is CATSDYSGTGETQYF.

J is TRBJ1-1 and V is TRBV10-3; TCRdb's D call of TRBD1 is untestable without DNA. Germline assignment: CDR1 ENHRY and CDR2 SYGVKD. CDR3 length: 15 amino acids. The CDR3 sequence is CAIRDLGQGNTEAFF.

The genes are TRBV20-1 and TRBJ2-1. The CDR3 sequence is 12 residues long. Germline V gene lookup returns CDR1 DFQATT and CDR2 SNEGSKA (reference sequence). The CDR3 here is CSAPVASFEQFF.

The chain employs TRBV11-2 and TRBJ1-1; TCRdb outputs TRBD1, but without DNA this stays unchecked. CDR3 length: 13 residues. Looked up from germline, CDR1 is SGHAT and CDR2 is FQNNGV. CDR3 amino acids: CASSLDGGYEAFF. Combining the CDR3 with reference TRBV11-2 and TRBJ1-1 gives the whole variable domain EAGVAQSPRYKIIEKRQSVAFWCNPISGHATLYWYQQILGQGPKLLIQFQNNGVVDDSQLPKDRFSAERLKGVDSTLKIQPAKLEDSAVYLCASSLDGGYEAFFGQGTRLTVV.

The V call is TRBV6-5, the J call TRBJ2-5; the D call of TRBD1 rests on TCRdb alone, since no DNA is present to check it. The CDR3 extends over 12 amino acids. Germline loops: CDR1 MNHEY, CDR2 SVGAGI. The chain's CDR3 is CATQGNQETQYF.

The chain uses TRBV11-2 and TRBJ1-1. This CDR3 contains 13 residues. Germline V gene data show CDR1 as SGHAT and CDR2 as FQNNGV. CDR3: CASSLDTNTEAFF.

V is TRBV20-1 and J is TRBJ2-3; the D call from TCRdb, TRBD1, cannot be confirmed without DNA. In germline, CDR1 is DFQATT, CDR2 SNEGSKA (reference sequence). This CDR3 has 13 amino acids. Here the CDR3 reads CSAADTSTDTQYF.

This chain links TRBV9 with TRBJ2-5; TCRdb's D call of TRBD1 is untestable without DNA. Germline lookup yields CDR1 SGDLS and CDR2 YYNGEE. This CDR3 spans 16 amino acids. CDR3 amino acids: CASSAGSTGGRETQYF.

The rearrangement uses TRBV10-3 and TRBJ2-5. The CDR3 spans 12 residues. CDR1 is ENHRY, CDR2 SYGVKD, per germline. CDR3 in amino acids: CAISEQGETQYF.

V usage is TRBV28 and J usage is TRBJ1-6; TCRdb returns TRBD1, unconfirmable since there is no DNA. The CDR3 length is 18 residues. Looked up from germline, CDR1 is MDHEN and CDR2 is SYDVKM. This CDR3 reads CASKRTGSRGSYNSPLHF.

The V gene is TRBV5-8, the J gene TRBJ2-3. Germline V CDR1 and CDR2: SGHTS, YDEGEE. The CDR3 is 14 amino acids. The CDR3 sequence: CASSWDFGTDTQYF.

The rearrangement uses TRBV4-1 and TRBJ2-1; TCRdb lists TRBD2, though no DNA is available to test this call. CDR1 and CDR2 (germline): MGHRA, YSYEKL. The CDR3 is 16 residues long. CDR3 residues: CASSQEGLPSYNEQFF.

The genes are TRBV5-6 and TRBJ2-2; there is no DNA to check the TCRdb D call of TRBD2. Germline CDR1 SGHDT, CDR2 YYEEEE. CDR3 length: 17 residues. The CDR3 loop is CASSLAVSGGNTGELFF.

V is TRBV4-3 and J is TRBJ2-3; TCRdb picks TRBD2, but there is no DNA to check that call. CDR3 length: 17 amino acids. Per the germline V gene, CDR1 is LGHNA and CDR2 is YSLEER. CDR3 protein: CASSQDRLAGESDTQYF.

The chain combines TRBV7-2 with TRBJ2-4; without DNA, the TCRdb call of TRBD2 cannot be checked. CDR1 SGHTA and CDR2 FQGNSA come from the germline V gene. This CDR3 is 13 amino acids long. The CDR3 sequence is CASTPNKKNIQYF.

The chain combines TRBV7-2 with TRBJ1-6; as DNA is missing, the TRBD1 call by TCRdb cannot be tested. CDR1 SGHTA and CDR2 FQGNSA come from the germline V gene. The CDR3 loop spans 15 amino acids. This chain's CDR3 is CASSSGASYNSPLHF.

The rearrangement uses TRBV20-1 and TRBJ2-4; TCRdb outputs TRBD2, but without DNA this stays unchecked. The germline gives CDR1 DFQATT, CDR2 SNEGSKA (reference sequence). The CDR3 contains 16 residues. The CDR3 is CSASGGLAGAKNIQYF.